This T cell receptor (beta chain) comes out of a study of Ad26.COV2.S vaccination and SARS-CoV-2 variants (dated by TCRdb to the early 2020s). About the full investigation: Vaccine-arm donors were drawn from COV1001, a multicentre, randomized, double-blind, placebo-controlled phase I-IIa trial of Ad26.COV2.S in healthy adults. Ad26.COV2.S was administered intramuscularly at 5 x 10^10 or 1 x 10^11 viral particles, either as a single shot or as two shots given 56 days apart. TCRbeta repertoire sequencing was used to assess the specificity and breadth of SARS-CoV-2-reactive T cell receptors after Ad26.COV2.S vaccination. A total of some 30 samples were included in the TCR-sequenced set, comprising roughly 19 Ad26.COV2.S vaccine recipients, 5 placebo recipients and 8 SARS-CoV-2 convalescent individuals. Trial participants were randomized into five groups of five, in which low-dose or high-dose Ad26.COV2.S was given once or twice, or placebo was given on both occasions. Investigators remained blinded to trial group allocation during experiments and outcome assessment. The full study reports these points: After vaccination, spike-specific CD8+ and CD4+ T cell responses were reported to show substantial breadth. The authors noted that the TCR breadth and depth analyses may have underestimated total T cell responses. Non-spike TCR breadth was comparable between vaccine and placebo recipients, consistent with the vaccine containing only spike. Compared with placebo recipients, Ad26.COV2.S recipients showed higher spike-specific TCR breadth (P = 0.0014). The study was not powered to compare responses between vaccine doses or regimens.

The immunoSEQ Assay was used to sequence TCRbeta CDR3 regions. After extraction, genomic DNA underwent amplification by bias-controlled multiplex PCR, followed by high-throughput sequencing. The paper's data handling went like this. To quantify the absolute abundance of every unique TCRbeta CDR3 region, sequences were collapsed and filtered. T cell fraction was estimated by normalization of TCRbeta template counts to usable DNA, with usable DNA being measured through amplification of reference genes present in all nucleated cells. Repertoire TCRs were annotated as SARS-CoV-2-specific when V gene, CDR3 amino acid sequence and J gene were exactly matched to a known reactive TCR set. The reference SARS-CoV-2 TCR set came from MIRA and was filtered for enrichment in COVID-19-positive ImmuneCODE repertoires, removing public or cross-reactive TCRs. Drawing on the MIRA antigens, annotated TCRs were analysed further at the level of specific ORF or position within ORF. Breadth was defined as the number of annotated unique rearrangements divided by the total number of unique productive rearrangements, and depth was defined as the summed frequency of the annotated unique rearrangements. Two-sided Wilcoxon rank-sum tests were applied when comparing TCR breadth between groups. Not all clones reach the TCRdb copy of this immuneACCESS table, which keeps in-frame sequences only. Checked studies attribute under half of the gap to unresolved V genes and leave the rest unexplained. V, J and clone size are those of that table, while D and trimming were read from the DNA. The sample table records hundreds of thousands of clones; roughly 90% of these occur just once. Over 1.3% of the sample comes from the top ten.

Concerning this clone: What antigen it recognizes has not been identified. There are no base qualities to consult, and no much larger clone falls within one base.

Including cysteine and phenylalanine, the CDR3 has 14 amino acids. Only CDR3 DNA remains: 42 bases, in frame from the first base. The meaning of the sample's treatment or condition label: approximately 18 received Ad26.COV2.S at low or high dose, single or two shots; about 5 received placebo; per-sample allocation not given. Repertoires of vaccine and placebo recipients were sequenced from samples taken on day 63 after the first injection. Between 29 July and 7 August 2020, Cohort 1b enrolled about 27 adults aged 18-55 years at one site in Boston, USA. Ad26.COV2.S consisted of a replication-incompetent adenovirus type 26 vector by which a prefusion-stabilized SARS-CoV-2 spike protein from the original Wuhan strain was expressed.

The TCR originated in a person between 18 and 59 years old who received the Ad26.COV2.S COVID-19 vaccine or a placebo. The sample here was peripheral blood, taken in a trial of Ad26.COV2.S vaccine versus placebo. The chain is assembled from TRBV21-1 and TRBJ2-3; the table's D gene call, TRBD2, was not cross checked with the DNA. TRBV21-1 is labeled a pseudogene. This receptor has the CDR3 CASSKGTSGDTQYF. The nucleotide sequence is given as TGTGCCAGCAGCAAAGGGACTAGCGGGGATACGCAGTATTTT.